This TCR beta chain emerged from a study of OX40 agonist ivuxolimab in advanced cancers. Study-wide results and caveats: Antigen specificity remained undetermined for the expanded peripheral T cells. Clonal expansion by week 6 occurred in CD4+ and CD8+ blood T cells (at 0.1 to 3.0 mg/kg).

Comments on this clone: The antigen remains unidentified.

Clones were read by immunoSEQ multiplex PCR, and TCRdb kept only the in-frame ones, dropping some. The sample yields tens of thousands of clones, approximately 90% seen once. The CDR3 has 14 residues. The germline gives CDR1 MGHDK, CDR2 SYGVNS. The V end was cut by 2 bases, the J end by 7 bases, with 12 bases between. If patients had autoimmune disease history or systemic immunosuppression, they were excluded. Sampling of blood occurred at baseline, cycle 4 day 1, and cycle 7 day 1. This sequence originates from an adult with an advanced solid tumor such as melanoma, head and neck, liver or kidney cancer. The chain couples TRBV25-1 to TRBJ2-4; D perhaps matches TRBD2 (5 bases). Sequenced material: CD4+ or CD8+ T cells sorted from blood, taken in a trial of the OX40 agonist ivuxolimab. CDR3 region: CASSEPAAGNIQYF. The CDR3 DNA reads as TGTGCCAGCAGTGAACCGGCCGCGGGCAACATTCAGTACTTC.